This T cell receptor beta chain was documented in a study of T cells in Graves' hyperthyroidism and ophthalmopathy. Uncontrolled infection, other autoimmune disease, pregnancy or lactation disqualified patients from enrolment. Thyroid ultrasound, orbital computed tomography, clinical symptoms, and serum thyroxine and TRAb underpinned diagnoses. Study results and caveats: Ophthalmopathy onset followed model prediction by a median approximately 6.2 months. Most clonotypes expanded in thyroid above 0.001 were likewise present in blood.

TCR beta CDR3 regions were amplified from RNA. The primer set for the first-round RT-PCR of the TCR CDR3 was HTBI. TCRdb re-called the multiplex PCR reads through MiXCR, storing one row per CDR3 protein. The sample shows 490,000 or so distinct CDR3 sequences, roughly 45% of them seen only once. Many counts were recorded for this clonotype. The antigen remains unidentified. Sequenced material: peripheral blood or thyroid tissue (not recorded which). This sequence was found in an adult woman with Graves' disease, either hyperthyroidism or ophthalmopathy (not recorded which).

The CDR3 nucleotides are TGTGCCAGCAGTGACCCTGGGGCCAATTCACCCCTCCACTTT. Translation gives CASSDPGANSPLHF. The chain joins TRBV25-1 to TRBJ1-6; a possible D gene is TRBD1 (5 bases). Germline V lookup: CDR1 MGHDK, CDR2 SYGVNS. This CDR3 has 14 amino acids. V was cut by 3 bases and J by 7 bases, with 10 bases left in between.